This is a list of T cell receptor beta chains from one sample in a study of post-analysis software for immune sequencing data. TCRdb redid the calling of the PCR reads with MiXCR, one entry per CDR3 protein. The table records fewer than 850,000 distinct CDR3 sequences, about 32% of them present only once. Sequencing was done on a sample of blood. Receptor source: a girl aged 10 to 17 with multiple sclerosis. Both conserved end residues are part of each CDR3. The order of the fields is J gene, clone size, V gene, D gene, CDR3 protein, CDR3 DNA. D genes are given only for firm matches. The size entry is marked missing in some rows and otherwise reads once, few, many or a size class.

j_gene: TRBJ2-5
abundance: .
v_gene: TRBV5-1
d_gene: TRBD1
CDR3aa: CASSGDSQETQYF
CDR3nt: TGCGCCAGCAGCGGGGACAGCCAAGAGACCCAGTACTTC

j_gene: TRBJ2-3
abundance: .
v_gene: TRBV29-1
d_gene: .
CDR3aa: CSGQLGSSQVTQYF
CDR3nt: TGCAGCGGCCAACTAGGATCATCTCAGGTTACGCAGTATTTT

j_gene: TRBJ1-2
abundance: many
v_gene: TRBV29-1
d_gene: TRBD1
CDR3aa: CSGGTGRDGYTF
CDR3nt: TGCAGCGGCGGGACAGGGAGGGATGGCTACACCTTC

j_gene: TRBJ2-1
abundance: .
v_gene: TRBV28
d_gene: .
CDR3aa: CASRRPGHSYNEQFF
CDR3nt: TGTGCCAGCAGAAGACCGGGACACTCCTACAATGAGCAGTTCTTC

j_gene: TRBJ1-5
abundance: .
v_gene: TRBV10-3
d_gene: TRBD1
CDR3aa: CAISERTGDDQPQHF
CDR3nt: TGTGCCATCAGTGAACGGACAGGGGACGATCAGCCCCAGCATTTT

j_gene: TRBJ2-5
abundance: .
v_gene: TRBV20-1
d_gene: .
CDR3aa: CSAITGRGETQYF
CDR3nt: TGCAGTGCGATTACAGGGAGGGGAGAGACCCAGTACTTC

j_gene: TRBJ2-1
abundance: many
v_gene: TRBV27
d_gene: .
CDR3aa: CASSSQGAYNEQFF
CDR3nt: TGTGCCAGCAGTTCACAGGGTGCCTACAATGAGCAGTTCTTC

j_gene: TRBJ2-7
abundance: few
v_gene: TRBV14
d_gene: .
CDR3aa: CASSLRTARMGYEQYF
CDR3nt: TGTGCCAGCAGCCTGCGGACAGCCCGTATGGGGTACGAGCAGTACTTC

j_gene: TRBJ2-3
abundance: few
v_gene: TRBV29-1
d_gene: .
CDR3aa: CSVERVHGGTDTQYF
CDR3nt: TGCAGCGTTGAGAGGGTACATGGGGGCACAGATACGCAGTATTTT

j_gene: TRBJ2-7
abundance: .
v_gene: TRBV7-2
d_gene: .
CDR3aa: CASSKRDTAALYEQYF
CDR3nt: TGTGCCAGCAGCAAGCGGGACACCGCAGCCCTATACGAGCAGTACTTC

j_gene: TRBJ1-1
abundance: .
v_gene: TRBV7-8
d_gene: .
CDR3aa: CASSDLRVPNTEAFF
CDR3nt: TGTGCCAGCAGCGATTTAAGGGTCCCGAACACTGAAGCTTTCTTT